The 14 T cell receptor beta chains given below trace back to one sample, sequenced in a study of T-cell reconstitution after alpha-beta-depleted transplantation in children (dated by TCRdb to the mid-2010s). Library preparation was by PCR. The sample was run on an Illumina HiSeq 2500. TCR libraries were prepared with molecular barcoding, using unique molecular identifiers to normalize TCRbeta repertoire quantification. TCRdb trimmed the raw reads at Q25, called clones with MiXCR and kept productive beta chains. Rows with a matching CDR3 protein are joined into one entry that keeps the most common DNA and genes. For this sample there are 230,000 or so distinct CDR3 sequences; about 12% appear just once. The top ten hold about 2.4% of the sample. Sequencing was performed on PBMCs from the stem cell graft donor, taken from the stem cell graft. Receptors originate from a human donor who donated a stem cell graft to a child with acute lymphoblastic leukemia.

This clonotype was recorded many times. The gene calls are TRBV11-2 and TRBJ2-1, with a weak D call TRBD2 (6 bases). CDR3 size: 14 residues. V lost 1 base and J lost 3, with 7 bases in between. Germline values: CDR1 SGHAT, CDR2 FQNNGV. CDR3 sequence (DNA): TGTGCCAGCAGCTTAGTCGGGGGCTACAATGAGCAGTTCTTC. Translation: CASSLVGGYNEQFF. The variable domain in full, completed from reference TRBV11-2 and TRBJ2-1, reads EAGVAQSPRYKIIEKRQSVAFWCNPISGHATLYWYQQILGQGPKLLIQFQNNGVVDDSQLPKDRFSAERLKGVDSTLKIQPAKLEDSAVYLCASSLVGGYNEQFFGPGTRLTVL.

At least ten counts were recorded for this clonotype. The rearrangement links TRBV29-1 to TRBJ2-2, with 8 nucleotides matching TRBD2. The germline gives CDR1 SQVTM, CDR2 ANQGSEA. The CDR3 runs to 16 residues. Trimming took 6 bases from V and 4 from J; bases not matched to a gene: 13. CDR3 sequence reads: CSVVLSGKGVTGELFF. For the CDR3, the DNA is TGCAGCGTCGTCCTTAGCGGGAAGGGCGTCACCGGGGAGCTGTTTTTT.

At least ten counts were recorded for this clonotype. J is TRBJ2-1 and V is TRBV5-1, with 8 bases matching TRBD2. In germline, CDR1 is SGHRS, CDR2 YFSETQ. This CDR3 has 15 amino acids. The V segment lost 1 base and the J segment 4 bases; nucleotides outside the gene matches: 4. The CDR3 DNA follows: TGCGCCAGCAGCTTGTATAGCGGGGATTACAATGAGCAGTTCTTC. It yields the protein CASSLYSGDYNEQFF.

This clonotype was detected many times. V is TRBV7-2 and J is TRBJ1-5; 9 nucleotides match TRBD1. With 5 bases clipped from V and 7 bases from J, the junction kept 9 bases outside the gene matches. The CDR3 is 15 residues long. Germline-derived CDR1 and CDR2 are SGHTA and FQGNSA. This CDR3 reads CASSAHRGLHQPQHF. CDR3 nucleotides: TGTGCCAGCAGCGCCCACAGGGGGCTACACCAGCCCCAGCATTTT.

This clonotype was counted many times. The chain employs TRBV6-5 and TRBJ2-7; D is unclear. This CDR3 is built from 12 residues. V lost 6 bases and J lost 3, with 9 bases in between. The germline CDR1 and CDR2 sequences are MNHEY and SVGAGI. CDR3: CASRGNGYEQYF. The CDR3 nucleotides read TGTGCCAGCAGGGGCAATGGCTACGAGCAGTACTTC.

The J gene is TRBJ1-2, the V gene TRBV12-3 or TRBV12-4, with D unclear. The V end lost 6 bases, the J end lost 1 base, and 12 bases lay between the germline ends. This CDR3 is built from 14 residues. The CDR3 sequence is CASRPPGDNYGYTF. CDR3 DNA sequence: TGTGCCAGCAGGCCTCCGGGAGATAACTATGGCTACACCTTC.

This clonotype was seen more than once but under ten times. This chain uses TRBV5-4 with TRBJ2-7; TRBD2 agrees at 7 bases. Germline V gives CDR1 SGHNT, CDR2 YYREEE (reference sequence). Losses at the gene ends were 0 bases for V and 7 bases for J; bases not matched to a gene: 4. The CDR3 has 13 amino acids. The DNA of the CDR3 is TGTGCCAGCAGCTTGGGCGGAGCGGGGGAGCAGTACTTC. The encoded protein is CASSLGGAGEQYF.

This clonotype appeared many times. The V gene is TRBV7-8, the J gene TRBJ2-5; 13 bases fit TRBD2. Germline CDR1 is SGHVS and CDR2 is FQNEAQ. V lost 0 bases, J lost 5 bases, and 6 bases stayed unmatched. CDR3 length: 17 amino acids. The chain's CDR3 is CASSLALLAGGEETQYF. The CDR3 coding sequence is TGTGCCAGCAGCTTAGCGTTACTAGCGGGAGGGGAGGAGACCCAGTACTTC.

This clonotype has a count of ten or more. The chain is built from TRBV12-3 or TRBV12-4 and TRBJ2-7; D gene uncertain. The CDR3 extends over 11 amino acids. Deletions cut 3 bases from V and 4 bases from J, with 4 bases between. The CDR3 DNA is TGTGCCAGCAGTTTTCTTTACGAGCAGTACTTC. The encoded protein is CASSFLYEQYF.

The CDR3: CSARDLVAGGPGEQYF. Here the CDR3 DNA reads TGCAGTGCTAGAGATCTAGTAGCGGGAGGGCCCGGGGAGCAGTACTTC. This rearrangement joins TRBV20-1 to TRBJ2-7; 11 positions agree with TRBD2. From germline, CDR1 is DFQATT and CDR2 SNEGSKA (reference sequence). The CDR3 spans 16 residues. The V gene end was trimmed by 0 bases and the J gene end by 7 bases; junction bases not matched to a gene: 11.

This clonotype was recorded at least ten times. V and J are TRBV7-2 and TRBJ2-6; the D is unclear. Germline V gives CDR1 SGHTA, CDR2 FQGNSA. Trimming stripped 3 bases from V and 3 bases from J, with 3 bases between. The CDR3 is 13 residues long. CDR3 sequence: CASSFFGANVLTF. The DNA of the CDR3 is TGTGCCAGCAGCTTCTTTGGGGCCAACGTCCTGACTTTC.

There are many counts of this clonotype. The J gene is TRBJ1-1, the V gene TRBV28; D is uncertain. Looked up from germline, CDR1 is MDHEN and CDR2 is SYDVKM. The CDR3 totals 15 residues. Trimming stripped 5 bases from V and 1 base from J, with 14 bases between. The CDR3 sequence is CASSSLISGNTEAFF. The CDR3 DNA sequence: TGTGCCAGCAGTAGCCTAATTTCCGGGAACACTGAAGCTTTCTTT. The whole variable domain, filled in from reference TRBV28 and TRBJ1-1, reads DVKVTQSSRYLVKRTGEKVFLECVQDMDHENMFWYRQDPGLGLRLIYFSYDVKMKEKGDIPEGYSVSREKKERFSLILESASTNQTSMYLCASSSLISGNTEAFFGQGTRLTVV.

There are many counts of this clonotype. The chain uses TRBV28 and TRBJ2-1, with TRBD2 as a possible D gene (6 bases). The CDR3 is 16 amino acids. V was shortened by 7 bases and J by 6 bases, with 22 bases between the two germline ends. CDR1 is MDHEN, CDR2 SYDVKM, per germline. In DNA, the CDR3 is TGTGCCAGCATCTTCGGGGGAGGACTCGGGGGCAATGAGCAGTTCTTC. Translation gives CASIFGGGLGGNEQFF.

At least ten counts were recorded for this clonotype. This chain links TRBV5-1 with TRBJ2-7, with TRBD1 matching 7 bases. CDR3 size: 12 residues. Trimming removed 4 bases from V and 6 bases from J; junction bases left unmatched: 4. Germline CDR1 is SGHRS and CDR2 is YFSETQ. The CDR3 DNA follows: TGCGCCAGCAGCACACAGGGGCTCGAGCAGTACTTC. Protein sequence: CASSTQGLEQYF.